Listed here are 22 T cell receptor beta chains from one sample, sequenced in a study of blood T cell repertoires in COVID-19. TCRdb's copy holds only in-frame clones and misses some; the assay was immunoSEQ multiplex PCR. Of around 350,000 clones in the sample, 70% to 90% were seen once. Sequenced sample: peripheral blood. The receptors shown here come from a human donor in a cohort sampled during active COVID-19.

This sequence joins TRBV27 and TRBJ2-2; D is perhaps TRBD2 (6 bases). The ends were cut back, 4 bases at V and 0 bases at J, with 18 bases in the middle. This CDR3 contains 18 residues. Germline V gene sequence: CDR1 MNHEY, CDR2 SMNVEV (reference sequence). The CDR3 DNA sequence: TGTGCCAGCAGTTCCTCAGTTGGGGACTTCGCGAACACCGGGGAGCTGTTTTTT. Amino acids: CASSSSVGDFANTGELFF.

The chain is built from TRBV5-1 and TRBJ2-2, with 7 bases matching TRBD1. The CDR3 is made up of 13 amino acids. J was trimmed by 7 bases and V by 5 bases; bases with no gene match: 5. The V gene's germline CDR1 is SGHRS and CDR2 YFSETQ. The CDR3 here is CASSTGERGELFF. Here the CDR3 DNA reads TGCGCCAGCAGTACAGGGGAGCGCGGGGAGCTGTTTTTT.

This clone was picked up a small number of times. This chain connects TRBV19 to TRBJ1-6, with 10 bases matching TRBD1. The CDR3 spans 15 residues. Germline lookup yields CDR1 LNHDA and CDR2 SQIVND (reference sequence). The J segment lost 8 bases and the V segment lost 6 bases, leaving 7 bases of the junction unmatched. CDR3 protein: CASRDRGHIDSPLHF. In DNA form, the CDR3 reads TGTGCCAGTAGAGACAGGGGGCACATCGATTCACCCCTCCACTTT.

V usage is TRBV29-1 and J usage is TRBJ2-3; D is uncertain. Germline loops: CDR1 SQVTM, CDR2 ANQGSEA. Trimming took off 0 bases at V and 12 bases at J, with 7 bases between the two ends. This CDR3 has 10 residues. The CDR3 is CSVEESPQYF. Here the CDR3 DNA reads TGCAGCGTTGAAGAGTCCCCTCAGTATTTT.

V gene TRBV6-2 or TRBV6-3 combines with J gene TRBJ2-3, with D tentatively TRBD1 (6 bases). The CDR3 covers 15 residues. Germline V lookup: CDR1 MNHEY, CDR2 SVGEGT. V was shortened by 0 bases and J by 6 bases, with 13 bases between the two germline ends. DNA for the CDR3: TGTGCCAGCAGTTACTCGTACAGGGACGCGGATACGCAGTATTTT. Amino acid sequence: CASSYSYRDADTQYF.

The CDR3 loop reads CASSVQEANTEAFF. The CDR3 nucleotides read TGTGCCAGCAGCGTCCAGGAGGCGAACACTGAAGCTTTCTTT. J is TRBJ1-1 and V is TRBV3-1 (or the pseudogene TRBV3-2), with D unclear. CDR1 is LGHDT, CDR2 YNNKEL, per germline (reference sequence). V was pared by 5 bases and J by 1 base, with 11 bases between. The CDR3 length is 14 residues.

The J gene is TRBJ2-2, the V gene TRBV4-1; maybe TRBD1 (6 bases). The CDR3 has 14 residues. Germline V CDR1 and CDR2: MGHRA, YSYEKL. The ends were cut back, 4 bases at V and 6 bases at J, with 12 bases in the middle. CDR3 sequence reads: CASSPLQGAGELFF. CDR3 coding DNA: TGCGCCAGCAGCCCTCTACAGGGCGCCGGGGAGCTGTTTTTT.

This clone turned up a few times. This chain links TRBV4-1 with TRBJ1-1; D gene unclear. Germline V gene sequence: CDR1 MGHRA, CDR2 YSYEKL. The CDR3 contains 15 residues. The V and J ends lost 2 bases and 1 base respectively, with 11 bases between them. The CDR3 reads CASSQPGSGNTEAFF. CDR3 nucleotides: TGCGCCAGCAGCCAACCGGGATCGGGGAACACTGAAGCTTTCTTT.

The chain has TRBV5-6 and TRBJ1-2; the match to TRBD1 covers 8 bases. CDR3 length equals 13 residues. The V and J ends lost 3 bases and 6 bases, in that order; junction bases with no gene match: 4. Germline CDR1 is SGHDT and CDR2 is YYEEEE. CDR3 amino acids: CASSWTGSNGYTF. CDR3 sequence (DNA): TGTGCCAGCAGCTGGACAGGGTCAAATGGCTACACCTTC. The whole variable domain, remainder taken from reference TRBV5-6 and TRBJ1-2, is DAGVTQSPTHLIKTRGQQVTLRCSPKSGHDTVSWYQQALGQGPQFIFQYYEEEERQRGNFPDRFSGHQFPNYSSELNVNALLLGDSALYLCASSWTGSNGYTFGSGTRLTVV.

The CDR3 region is CATSRDLSAELPLYNEQFF. The CDR3 DNA is TGTGCCACCAGCAGAGATCTGAGCGCGGAACTTCCACTTTACAATGAGCAGTTCTTC. The rearrangement joins TRBV15 to TRBJ2-1; D not resolved. V lost 0 bases, J lost 4 bases, and 22 bases lay in between. This CDR3 spans 19 amino acids. Germline loops: CDR1 LNHNV, CDR2 YYDKDF (reference sequence).

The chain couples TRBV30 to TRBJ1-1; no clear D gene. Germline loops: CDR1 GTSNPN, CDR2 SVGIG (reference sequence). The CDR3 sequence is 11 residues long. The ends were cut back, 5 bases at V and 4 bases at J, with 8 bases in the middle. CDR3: CAWVSFTEAFF. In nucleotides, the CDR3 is TGTGCCTGGGTCTCGTTCACTGAAGCTTTCTTT.

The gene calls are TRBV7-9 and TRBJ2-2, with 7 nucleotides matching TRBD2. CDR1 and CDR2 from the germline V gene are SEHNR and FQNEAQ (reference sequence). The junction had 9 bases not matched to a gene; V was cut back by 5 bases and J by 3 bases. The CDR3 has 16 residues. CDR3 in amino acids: CASSPGGRGHTGELFF. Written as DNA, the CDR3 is TGTGCCAGCAGCCCCGGGGGGAGGGGCCACACCGGGGAGCTGTTTTTT.

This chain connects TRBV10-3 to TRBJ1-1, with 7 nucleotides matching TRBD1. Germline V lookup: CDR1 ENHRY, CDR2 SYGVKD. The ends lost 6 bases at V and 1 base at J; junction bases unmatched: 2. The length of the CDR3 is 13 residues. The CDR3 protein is CAISRDRNTEAFF. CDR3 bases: TGTGCCATCAGCCGGGACAGGAACACTGAAGCTTTCTTT.

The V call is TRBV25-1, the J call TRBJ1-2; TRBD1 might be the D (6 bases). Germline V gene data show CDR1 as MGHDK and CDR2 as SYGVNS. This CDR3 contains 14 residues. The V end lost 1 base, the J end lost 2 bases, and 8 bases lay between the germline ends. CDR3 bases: TGTGCCAGCAGTGAATGGGGGCTCAACTATGGCTACACCTTC. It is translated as CASSEWGLNYGYTF.

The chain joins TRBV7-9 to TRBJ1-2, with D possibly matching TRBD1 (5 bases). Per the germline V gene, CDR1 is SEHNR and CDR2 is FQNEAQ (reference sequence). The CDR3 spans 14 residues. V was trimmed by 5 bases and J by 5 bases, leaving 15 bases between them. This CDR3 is CASSPPTDIYGYTF. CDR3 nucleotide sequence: TGTGCCAGCAGCCCCCCGACAGATATATATGGCTACACCTTC.

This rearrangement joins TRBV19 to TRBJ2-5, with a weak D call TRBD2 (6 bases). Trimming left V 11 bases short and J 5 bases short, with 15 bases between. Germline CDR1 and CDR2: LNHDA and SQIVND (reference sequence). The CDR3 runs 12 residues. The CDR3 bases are TGTGCCGCCCGGGGCGGGGAGGAGACCCAGTACTTC. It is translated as CAARGGEETQYF.

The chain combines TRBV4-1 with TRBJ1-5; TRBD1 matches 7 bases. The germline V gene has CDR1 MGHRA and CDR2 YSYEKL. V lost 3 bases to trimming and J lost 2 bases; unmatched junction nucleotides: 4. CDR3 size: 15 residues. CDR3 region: CASSQYQGGNQPQHF. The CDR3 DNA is TGCGCCAGCAGCCAGTACCAGGGGGGCAATCAGCCCCAGCATTTT.

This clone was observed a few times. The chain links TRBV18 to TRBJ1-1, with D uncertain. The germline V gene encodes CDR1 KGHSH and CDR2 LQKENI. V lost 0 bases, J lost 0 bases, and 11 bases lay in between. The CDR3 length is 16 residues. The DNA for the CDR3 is TGTGCCAGCTCACCACCGGTACCGGGTATGAACACTGAAGCTTTCTTT. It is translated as CASSPPVPGMNTEAFF.

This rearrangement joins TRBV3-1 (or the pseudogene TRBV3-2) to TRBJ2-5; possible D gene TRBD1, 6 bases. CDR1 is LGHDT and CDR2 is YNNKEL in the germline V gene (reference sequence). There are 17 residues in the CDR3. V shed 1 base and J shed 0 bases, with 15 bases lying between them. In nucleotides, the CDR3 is TGTGCCAGCAGCCAAGGTGGGGGACATTCAAACCAAGAGACCCAGTACTTC. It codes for CASSQGGGHSNQETQYF.

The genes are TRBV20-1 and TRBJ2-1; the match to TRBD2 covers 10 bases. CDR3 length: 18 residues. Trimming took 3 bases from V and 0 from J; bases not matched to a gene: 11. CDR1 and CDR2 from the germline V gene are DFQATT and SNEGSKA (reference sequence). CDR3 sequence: CSASQLAGLSSSYNEQFF. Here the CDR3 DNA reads TGCAGTGCTAGTCAACTAGCGGGGCTTTCGAGCTCCTACAATGAGCAGTTCTTC.

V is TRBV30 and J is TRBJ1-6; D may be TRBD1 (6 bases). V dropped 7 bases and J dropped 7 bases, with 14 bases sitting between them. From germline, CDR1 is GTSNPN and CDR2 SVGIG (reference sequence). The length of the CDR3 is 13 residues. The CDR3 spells CASRDIRNSPLHF. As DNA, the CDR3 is TGTGCCTCGAGGGACATTAGAAATTCACCCCTCCACTTT. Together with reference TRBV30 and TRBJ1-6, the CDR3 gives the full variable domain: SQTIHQWPATLVQPVGSPLSLECTVEGTSNPNLYWYRQAAGRGLQLLFYSVGIGQISSEVPQNLSASRPQDRQFILSSKKLLLSDSGFYLCASRDIRNSPLHFGNGTRLTVT.

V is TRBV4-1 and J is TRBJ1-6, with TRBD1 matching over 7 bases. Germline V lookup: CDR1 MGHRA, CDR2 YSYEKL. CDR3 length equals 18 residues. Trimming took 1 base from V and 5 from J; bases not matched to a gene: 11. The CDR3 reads CASSQGGGASKDNSPLHF. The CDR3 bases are TGCGCCAGCAGCCAAGGAGGGGGCGCTTCCAAAGATAATTCACCCCTCCACTTT.